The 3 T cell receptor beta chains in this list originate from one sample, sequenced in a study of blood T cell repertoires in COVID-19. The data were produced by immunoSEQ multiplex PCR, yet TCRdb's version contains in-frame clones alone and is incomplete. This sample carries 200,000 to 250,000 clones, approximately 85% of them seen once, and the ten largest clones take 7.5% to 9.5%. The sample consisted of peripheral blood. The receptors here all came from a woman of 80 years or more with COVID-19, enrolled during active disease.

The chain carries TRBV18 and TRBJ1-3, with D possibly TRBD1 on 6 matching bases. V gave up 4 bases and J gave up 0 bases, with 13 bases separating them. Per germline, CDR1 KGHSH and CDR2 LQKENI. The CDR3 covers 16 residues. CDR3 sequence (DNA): TGTGCCAGCTCACAAAAACAGGGCTCCTCTGGAAACACCATATATTTT. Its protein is CASSQKQGSSGNTIYF.

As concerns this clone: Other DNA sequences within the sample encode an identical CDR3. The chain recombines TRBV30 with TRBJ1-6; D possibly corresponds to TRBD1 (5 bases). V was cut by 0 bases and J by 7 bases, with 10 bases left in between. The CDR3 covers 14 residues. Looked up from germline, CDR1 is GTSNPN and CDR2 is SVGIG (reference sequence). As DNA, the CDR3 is TGTGCCTGGAGTGTTTGGGGGGGGAATTCACCCCTCCACTTT. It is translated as CAWSVWGGNSPLHF.

CDR3: CASSPAGTGKTQYF. CDR3 nucleotide sequence: TGTGCCAGCAGCCCCGCGGGGACAGGAAAGACCCAGTACTTC. The chain combines TRBV7-8 with TRBJ2-5; TRBD1 matches at 8 bases. The CDR3 runs to 14 residues. CDR1 and CDR2 from the germline V gene are SGHVS and FQNEAQ. Trimming removed 5 bases from V and 6 bases from J; junction bases left unmatched: 8.